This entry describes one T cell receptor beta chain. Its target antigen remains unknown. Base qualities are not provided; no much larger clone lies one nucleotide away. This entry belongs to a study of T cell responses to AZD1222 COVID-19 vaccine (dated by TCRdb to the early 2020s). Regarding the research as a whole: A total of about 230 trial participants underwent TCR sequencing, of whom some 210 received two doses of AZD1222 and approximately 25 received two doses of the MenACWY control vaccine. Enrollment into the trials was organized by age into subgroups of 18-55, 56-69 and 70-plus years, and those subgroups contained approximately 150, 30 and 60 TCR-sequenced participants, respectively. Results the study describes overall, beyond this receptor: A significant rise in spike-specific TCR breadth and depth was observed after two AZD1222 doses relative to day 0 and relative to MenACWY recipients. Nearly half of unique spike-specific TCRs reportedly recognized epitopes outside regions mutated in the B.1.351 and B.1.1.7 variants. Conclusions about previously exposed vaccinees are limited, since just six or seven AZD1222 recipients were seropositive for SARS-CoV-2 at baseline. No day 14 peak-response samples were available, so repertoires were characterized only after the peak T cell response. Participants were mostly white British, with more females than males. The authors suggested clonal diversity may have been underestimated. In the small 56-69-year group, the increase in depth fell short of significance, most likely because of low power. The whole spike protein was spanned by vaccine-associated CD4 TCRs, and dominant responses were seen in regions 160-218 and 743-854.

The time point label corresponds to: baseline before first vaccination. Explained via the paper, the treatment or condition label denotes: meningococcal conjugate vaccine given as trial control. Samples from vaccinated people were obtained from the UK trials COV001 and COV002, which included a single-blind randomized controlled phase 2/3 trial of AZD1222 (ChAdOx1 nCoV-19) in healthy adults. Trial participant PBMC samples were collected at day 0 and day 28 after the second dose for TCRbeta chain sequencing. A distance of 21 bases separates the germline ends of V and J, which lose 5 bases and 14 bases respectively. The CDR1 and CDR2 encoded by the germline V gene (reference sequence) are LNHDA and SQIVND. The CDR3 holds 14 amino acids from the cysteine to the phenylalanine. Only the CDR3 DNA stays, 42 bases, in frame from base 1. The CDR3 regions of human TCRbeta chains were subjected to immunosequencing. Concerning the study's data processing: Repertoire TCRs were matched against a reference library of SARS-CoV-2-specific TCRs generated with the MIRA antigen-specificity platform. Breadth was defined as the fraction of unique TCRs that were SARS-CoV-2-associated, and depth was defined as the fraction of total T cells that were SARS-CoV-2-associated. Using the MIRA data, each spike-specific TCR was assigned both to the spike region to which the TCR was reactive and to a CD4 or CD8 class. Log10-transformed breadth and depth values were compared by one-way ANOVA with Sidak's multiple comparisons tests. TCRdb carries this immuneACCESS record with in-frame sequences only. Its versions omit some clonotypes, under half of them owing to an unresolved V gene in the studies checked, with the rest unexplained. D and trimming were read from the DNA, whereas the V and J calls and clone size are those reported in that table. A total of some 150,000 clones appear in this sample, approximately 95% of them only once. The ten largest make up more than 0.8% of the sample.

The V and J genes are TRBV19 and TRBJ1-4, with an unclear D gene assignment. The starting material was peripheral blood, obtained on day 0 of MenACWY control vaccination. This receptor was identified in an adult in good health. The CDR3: CASSVLTPEARLFF. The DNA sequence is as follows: TGTGCCAGTAGTGTTCTCACACCTGAGGCGAGGCTGTTTTTT.